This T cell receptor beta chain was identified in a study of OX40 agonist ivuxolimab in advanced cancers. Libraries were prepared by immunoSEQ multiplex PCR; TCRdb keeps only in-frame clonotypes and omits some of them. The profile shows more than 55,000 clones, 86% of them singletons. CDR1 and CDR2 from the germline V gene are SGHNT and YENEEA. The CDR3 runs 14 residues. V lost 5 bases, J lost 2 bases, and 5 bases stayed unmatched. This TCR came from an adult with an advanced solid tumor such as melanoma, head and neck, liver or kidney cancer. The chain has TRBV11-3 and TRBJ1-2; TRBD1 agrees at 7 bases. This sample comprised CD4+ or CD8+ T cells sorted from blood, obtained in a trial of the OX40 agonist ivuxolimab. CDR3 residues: CASSPPGQNYGYTF. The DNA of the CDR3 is TGTGCCAGCAGCCCCCCGGGACAGAACTATGGCTACACCTTC.